The clone carrying this TCR beta chain was found once. The germline V gene encodes CDR1 MGHRA and CDR2 YSYEKL. Trimming shortened V by 3 bases and J by 3 bases, and 15 bases separated the two germline ends. The length of the CDR3 is 15 residues. This record belongs to a study of sequential checkpoint blockade in melanoma. Study-wide context: First-line arms were nivolumab then ipilimumab, or the reverse, randomized 1:1. After both sequences, patients received maintenance nivolumab.

Clones were sequenced by immunoSEQ multiplex PCR, and TCRdb holds only the in-frame ones, with some missing. This sample has approximately 2,000 clones, with 40% to 65% found just once. The treatment denotes: randomized to nivolumab then ipilimumab (arm A) or the reverse (arm B). Patients had received no earlier DNA-damaging chemotherapy. From thawed PBMCs, live CD3+CD8+ cells negative for CD19 and CD56 were sorted. The starting material was CD8+ T cells sorted from blood (inferred from file names), obtained from a patient given nivolumab and ipilimumab in sequence. V usage is TRBV4-1 and J usage is TRBJ2-7, with D tentatively TRBD1 (6 bases). The receptor was derived from a human patient with melanoma. Some clones in this sample may be carry-over from other donors' samples. Here the CDR3 DNA reads TGCGCCAGCAGCCAGACTGAACAGGGCTACTACGAGCAGTACTTC. Translation gives CASSQTEQGYYEQYF.